This entry features one T cell receptor beta chain sequence. Assay: immunoSEQ multiplex PCR; the TCRdb copy retains only in-frame clones and omits some. The sample shows over 90,000 clones, approximately 84% of them seen only once. This entry comes from a study of blood T cell repertoires in COVID-19. The CDR3 consists of 15 residues. V lost 4 bases, J lost 2 bases, and 7 bases stayed unmatched. The germline gives CDR1 MNHEY, CDR2 SVGEGT. This TCR came from a man aged 40-50 years with active or convalescent COVID-19. What was sequenced was peripheral blood. The V gene is TRBV6-2 or TRBV6-3, the J gene TRBJ2-7, with 8 bases matching TRBD2. CDR3: CASSSIAGGTYEQYF. CDR3 DNA: TGTGCCAGCAGTTCAATTGCGGGGGGAACCTACGAGCAGTACTTC.